These T cell receptor beta chains were read from a single sample in a study of cytomegalovirus exposure and HLA in healthy donors. Produced via immunoSEQ multiplex PCR; TCRdb's table is partial and in-frame only. Of about 160,000 clones listed, 80% to 90% were seen once; the top ten hold roughly 2%. Sample: PBMCs. The receptors derive from a woman between 18 and 29 years old in good health and CMV-seronegative. Each CDR3 is given with its conserved first and last residue. A D gene is named only where the DNA matches it firmly. Clone sizes are given selectively: once, few, many, or a class where the clone is expanded.

cdr3_aa	cdr3_nt	j_call	clone_size	cdr3_length	d_call	v_call
CASSPSLARGNNEQFF	TGTGCCAGCTCACCGTCCCTAGCTCGGGGTAACAATGAGCAGTTCTTC	TRBJ2-1	NA	16	NA	TRBV18
CASQTGDSNTIYF	TGCGCCAGCCAGACAGGGGATTCGAACACCATATATTTT	TRBJ1-3	NA	13	TRBD1	TRBV5-1
CASSQKKRSQGRTEAFF	TGTGCCAGCAGCCAAAAAAAACGGTCGCAGGGGCGGACTGAAGCTTTCTTT	TRBJ1-1	NA	17	NA	TRBV5-8
CASSDLGGTRYEQYF	TGTGCCAGCAGCGACTTAGGGGGAACCCGCTACGAGCAGTACTTC	TRBJ2-7	NA	15	NA	TRBV2
CASSIQGGVTGELFF	TGTGCCAGTAGTATTCAGGGTGGAGTCACCGGGGAGCTGTTTTTT	TRBJ2-2	NA	15	NA	TRBV19
CASSNPRGGGLAEAFF	TGTGCCAGTAGTAACCCCCGGGGAGGCGGGCTGGCTGAAGCTTTCTTT	TRBJ1-1	NA	16	NA	TRBV19
CASSFRDNDQPQHF	TGTGCCAGCAGTTTCCGGGACAATGATCAGCCCCAGCATTTT	TRBJ1-5	NA	14	NA	TRBV28
CASSLSGVAGEQYF	TGCGCCAGCAGCTTGAGTGGAGTAGCGGGTGAGCAGTACTTC	TRBJ2-7	NA	14	TRBD2	TRBV5-1
CASSSSGGADETQYF	TGTGCCAGCAGCTCTAGCGGGGGGGCCGACGAGACCCAGTACTTC	TRBJ2-5	NA	15	TRBD2	TRBV5-4
CASSDRGRREQYF	TGTGCCAGCAGCGACAGGGGGCGTCGGGAGCAGTACTTC	TRBJ2-7	NA	13	TRBD1	TRBV6-1
CATSIRVVQPQHF	TGTGCCACCAGCATCAGGGTCGTTCAGCCCCAGCATTTT	TRBJ1-5	NA	13	NA	TRBV15
CASSPQSPEGQGGYGYTF	TGTGCCAGCTCACCACAAAGTCCCGAAGGACAGGGAGGCTATGGCTACACCTTC	TRBJ1-2	NA	18	TRBD1	TRBV18
CASSRYNEQFF	TGTGCCAGCAGCCGCTACAATGAGCAGTTCTTC	TRBJ2-1	NA	11	NA	TRBV7-9
CASSSLGTSSYEQYF	TGTGCCAGCAGTTCCCTGGGAACTAGCTCCTACGAGCAGTACTTC	TRBJ2-7	NA	15	NA	TRBV28
CASSPTGRLAGSYNEQFF	TGTGCCAGCTCACCGACGGGGCGACTAGCTGGGTCCTACAATGAGCAGTTCTTC	TRBJ2-1	NA	18	TRBD2	TRBV18
CASGGQITDTQYF	TGTGCCAGTGGGGGACAGATCACAGATACGCAGTATTTT	TRBJ2-3	NA	13	TRBD1	TRBV19
CASSASRGGGNTIYF	TGTGCCAGCAGCGCGAGTCGGGGAGGTGGAAACACCATATATTTT	TRBJ1-3	NA	15	NA	TRBV9
CASSTSGSSDTQYF	TGTGCCAGTAGCACTAGCGGGAGTTCAGATACGCAGTATTTT	TRBJ2-3	NA	14	TRBD2	TRBV19
CASSYTGDPDTQYF	TGTGCCAGCAGTTATACAGGGGACCCAGATACGCAGTATTTT	TRBJ2-3	NA	14	TRBD1	TRBV28
CASSLVQVGVTEAFF	TGCGCCAGCAGCTTGGTTCAGGTAGGGGTCACTGAAGCTTTCTTT	TRBJ1-1	NA	15	NA	TRBV5-1
CASKALAMGRGQFF	TGTGCCAGTAAAGCCTTGGCCATGGGAAGGGGGCAGTTCTTC	TRBJ2-1	NA	14	NA	TRBV19
CASSLAPGRQETQYF	TGTGCCAGCAGCTTAGCCCCAGGTCGACAAGAGACCCAGTACTTC	TRBJ2-5	NA	15	NA	TRBV7-8
CASRWGQGAEGYTF	TGTGCCAGCAGGTGGGGACAGGGGGCAGAGGGCTACACCTTC	TRBJ1-2	NA	14	TRBD1	TRBV28
CASSQGTGSYEQYF	TGTGCCAGCAGCCAAGGCACAGGTAGCTACGAGCAGTACTTC	TRBJ2-7	once	14	NA	TRBV14
CAISDRTGSIGETQYF	TGTGCCATCAGTGACCGGACAGGGTCGATCGGAGAGACCCAGTACTTC	TRBJ2-5	NA	16	TRBD1	TRBV10-3
CASSLQGTGAETQYF	TGTGCCAGCAGCTTACAAGGGACAGGTGCGGAGACCCAGTACTTC	TRBJ2-5	NA	15	TRBD1	TRBV11-3
CASSIGTAGNTEAFF	TGTGCCAGCAGCATCGGGACAGCAGGGAACACTGAAGCTTTCTTT	TRBJ1-1	NA	15	TRBD1	TRBV9
CASSYSRGPGNTIYF	TGTGCCAGCAGTTACTCAAGGGGCCCTGGAAACACCATATATTTT	TRBJ1-3	NA	15	NA	TRBV6-5
CASRPTGTGGNNYGYTF	TGCGCCAGCAGACCTACCGGGACAGGGGGAAATAACTATGGCTACACCTTC	TRBJ1-2	NA	17	TRBD1	TRBV4-1
CASSPGVRPGQGYEQYF	TGTGCCAGCAGCCCGGGGGTCCGGCCGGGACAGGGCTACGAGCAGTACTTC	TRBJ2-7	NA	17	TRBD1	TRBV7-6
CASSLGQARCSGNTIYF	TGTGCCAGCAGCCTCGGACAGGCCCGATGCTCTGGAAACACCATATATTTT	TRBJ1-3	NA	17	TRBD1	TRBV7-3
CASSPNPRAMNTEAFF	TGTGCCAGCTCACCTAACCCCAGGGCCATGAACACTGAAGCTTTCTTT	TRBJ1-1	NA	16	NA	TRBV18
CASSLLAGAHNEQFF	TGTGCCAGCAGTCTACTAGCGGGAGCTCACAATGAGCAGTTCTTC	TRBJ2-1	NA	15	TRBD2	TRBV28
CASTVDRGPYNEQFF	TGTGCCAGCACCGTAGACAGGGGTCCCTACAATGAGCAGTTCTTC	TRBJ2-1	NA	15	TRBD1	TRBV2
CASSLGPGQGDSPLHF	TGCGCCAGCAGCTTGGGCCCGGGACAGGGGGATTCACCCCTCCACTTT	TRBJ1-6	NA	16	TRBD1	TRBV5-1
CASSSTAGFYGYTF	TGTGCCAGCAGTTCGACCGCAGGGTTCTATGGCTACACCTTC	TRBJ1-2	NA	14	NA	TRBV27
CASSLDPSTGKYF	TGTGCCAGCAGCTTAGACCCGAGTACGGGGAAGTACTTC	TRBJ2-7	NA	13	NA	TRBV7-3
CASSLRGLAGGLSYNEQFF	TGTGCCAGCAGCTTGAGGGGACTAGCGGGGGGGTTGTCCTACAATGAGCAGTTCTTC	TRBJ2-1	few	19	TRBD2	TRBV5-4
CASSPQLAGSTDTQYF	TGTGCCAGCTCACCTCAACTAGCGGGAAGCACAGATACGCAGTATTTT	TRBJ2-3	NA	16	TRBD2	TRBV18